The source of this TCR beta chain is a study of blood T cell repertoires in COVID-19. On the study more broadly: Whether acute or convalescent, the COVID-19 samples came from the United States, Italy and Spain.

Generated by immunoSEQ multiplex PCR, the TCRdb table keeps only in-frame clones and is missing some. The data hold around 100,000 clones, with 85% to 90% observed a single time. Sequencing was done on a sample of peripheral blood. The source is a human donor in a cohort sampled during active COVID-19.

DNA for the CDR3: TGTGCCAGCAGCATTTGGACAGGGACTAATGAAAAACTGTTTTTT. Amino acid sequence: CASSIWTGTNEKLFF. The V gene is TRBV7-9, the J gene TRBJ1-4; the match to TRBD1 covers 8 bases. V dropped 5 bases and J dropped 2; count of bases not matched to a gene: 4. This CDR3 contains 15 residues. Germline V gene sequence: CDR1 SEHNR, CDR2 FQNEAQ (reference sequence).